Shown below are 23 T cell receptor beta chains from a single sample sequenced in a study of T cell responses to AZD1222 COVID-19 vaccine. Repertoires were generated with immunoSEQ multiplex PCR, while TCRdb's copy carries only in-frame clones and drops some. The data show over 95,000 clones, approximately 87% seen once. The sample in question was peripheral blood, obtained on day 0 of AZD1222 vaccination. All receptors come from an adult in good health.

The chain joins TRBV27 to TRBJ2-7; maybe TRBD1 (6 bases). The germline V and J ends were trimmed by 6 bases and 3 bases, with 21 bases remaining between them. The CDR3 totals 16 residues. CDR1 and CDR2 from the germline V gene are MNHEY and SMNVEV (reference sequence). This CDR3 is CASSPKGGQWSYEQYF. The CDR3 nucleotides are TGTGCCAGCAGCCCGAAAGGTGGACAGTGGAGCTACGAGCAGTACTTC.

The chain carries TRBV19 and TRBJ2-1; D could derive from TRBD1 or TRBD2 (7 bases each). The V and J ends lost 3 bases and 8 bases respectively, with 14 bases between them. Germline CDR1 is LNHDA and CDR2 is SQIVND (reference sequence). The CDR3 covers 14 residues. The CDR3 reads CASSIRAGGDEQFF. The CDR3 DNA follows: TGTGCCAGTAGTATTAGGGCAGGGGGGGATGAGCAGTTCTTC. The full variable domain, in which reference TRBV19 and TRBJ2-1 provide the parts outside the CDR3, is DGGITQSPKYLFRKEGQNVTLSCEQNLNHDAMYWYRQDPGQGLRLIYYSQIVNDFQKGDIAEGYSVSREKKESFPLTVTSAQKNPTAFYLCASSIRAGGDEQFFGPGTRLTVL.

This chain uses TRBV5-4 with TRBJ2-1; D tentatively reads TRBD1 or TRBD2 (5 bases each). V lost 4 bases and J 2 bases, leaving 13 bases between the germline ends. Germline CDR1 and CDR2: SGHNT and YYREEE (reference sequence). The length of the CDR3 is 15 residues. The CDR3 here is CASSPIRGPYNEQFF. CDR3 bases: TGTGCCAGCAGCCCAATAAGGGGACCCTACAATGAGCAGTTCTTC.

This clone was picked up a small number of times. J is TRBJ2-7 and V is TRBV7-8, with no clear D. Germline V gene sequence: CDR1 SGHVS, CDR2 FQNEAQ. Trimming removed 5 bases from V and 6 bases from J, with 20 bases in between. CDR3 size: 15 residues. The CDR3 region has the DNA TGTGCCAGCAGCCCCCCGGCTAGTTTTTGGTCCGAGCAGTACTTC. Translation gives CASSPPASFWSEQYF.

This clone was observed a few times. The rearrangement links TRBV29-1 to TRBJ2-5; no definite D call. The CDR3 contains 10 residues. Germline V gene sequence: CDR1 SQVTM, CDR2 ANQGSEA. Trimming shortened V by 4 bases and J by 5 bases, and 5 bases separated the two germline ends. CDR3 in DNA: TGCAGCGTTGGGTATGAGACCCAGTACTTC. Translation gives CSVGYETQYF.

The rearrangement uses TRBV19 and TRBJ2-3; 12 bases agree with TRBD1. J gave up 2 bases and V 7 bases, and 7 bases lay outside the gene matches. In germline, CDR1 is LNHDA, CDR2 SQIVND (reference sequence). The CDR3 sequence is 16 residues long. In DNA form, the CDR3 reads TGTGCCAGTACACCGGGACAGGGGGCTTACACAGATACGCAGTATTTT. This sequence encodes CASTPGQGAYTDTQYF.

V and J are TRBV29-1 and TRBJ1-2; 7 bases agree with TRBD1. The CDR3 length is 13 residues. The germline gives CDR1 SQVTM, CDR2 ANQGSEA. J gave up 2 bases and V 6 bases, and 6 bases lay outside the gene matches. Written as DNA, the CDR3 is TGCAGCGTAGGACAGGAGGTCAACTATGGCTACACCTTC. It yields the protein CSVGQEVNYGYTF.

CDR3 residues: CASSPGAEYEQYF. The CDR3 DNA follows: TGTGCCAGCAGCCCTGGTGCGGAGTACGAGCAGTACTTC. The chain links TRBV11-3 to TRBJ2-7; no reliable D call. Germline CDR1 is SGHNT and CDR2 is YENEEA. The V end was cut by 5 bases, the J end by 4 bases, with 12 bases between. The length of the CDR3 is 13 residues.

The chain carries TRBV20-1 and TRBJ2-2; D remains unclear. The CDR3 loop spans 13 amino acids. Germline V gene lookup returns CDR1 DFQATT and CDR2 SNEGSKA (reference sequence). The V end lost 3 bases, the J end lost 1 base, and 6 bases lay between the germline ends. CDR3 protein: CSASAGNTGELFF. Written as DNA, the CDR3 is TGCAGTGCTAGTGCAGGGAACACCGGGGAGCTGTTTTTT.

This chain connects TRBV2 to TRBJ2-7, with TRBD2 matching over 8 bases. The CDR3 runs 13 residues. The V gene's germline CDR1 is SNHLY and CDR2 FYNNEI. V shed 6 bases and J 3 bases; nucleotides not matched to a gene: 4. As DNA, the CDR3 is TGTGCCAGCAGGATAGCGGGAATCTACGAGCAGTACTTC. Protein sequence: CASRIAGIYEQYF.

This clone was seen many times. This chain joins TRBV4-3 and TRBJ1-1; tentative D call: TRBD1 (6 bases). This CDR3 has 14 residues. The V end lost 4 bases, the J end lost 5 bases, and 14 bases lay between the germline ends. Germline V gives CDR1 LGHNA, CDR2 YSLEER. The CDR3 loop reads CASSPAQGITEAFF. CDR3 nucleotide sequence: TGCGCCAGCAGCCCTGCTCAGGGGATTACTGAAGCTTTCTTT.

CDR3 DNA: TGTGCCAGCAGCATTGTTCAGGGCTGGACCGGGGAGCTGTTTTTT. Its translation is CASSIVQGWTGELFF. The V gene is TRBV14, the J gene TRBJ2-2; TRBD1 is a possible D gene (5 bases). V lost 5 bases, J lost 5 bases, and 15 bases lay in between. This CDR3 comprises 15 residues. Looked up from germline, CDR1 is SGHDN and CDR2 is FVKESK.

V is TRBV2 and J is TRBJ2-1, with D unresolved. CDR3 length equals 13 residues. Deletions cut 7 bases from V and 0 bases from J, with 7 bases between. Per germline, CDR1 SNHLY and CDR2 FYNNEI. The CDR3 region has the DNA TGTGCCAGCACCGGGTACTCCTACAATGAGCAGTTCTTC. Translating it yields CASTGYSYNEQFF.

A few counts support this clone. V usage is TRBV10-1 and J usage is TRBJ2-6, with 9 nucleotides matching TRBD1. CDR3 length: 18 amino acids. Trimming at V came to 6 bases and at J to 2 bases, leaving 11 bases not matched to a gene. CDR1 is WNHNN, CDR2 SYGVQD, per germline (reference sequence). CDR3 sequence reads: CASRDRGYHEAGANVLTF. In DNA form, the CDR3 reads TGCGCCAGCAGGGACAGGGGCTATCATGAGGCTGGGGCCAACGTCCTGACTTTC.

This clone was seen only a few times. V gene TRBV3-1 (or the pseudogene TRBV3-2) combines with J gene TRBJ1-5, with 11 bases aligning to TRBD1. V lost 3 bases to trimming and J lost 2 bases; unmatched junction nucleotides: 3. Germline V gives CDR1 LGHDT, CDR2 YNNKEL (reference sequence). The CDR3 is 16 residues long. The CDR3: CASSQGDRGGNQPQHF. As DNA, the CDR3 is TGTGCCAGCAGCCAGGGGGACAGGGGGGGCAATCAGCCCCAGCATTTT.

Here the CDR3 reads CASSFYRGSTYEQYF. The CDR3 nucleotides read TGCGCCAGCAGCTTCTACAGGGGCTCTACCTACGAGCAGTACTTC. V gene TRBV5-1 combines with J gene TRBJ2-7; 7 bases agree with TRBD1. There are 15 residues in the CDR3. CDR1 SGHRS and CDR2 YFSETQ come from the germline V gene. V lost 2 bases, J lost 2 bases, and 7 bases stayed unmatched. Looking up the rest from reference TRBV5-1 and TRBJ2-7 gives the full variable domain: KAGVTQTPRYLIKTRGQQVTLSCSPISGHRSVSWYQQTPGQGLQFLFEYFSETQRNKGNFPGRFSGRQFSNSRSEMNVSTLELGDSALYLCASSFYRGSTYEQYFGPGTRLTVT.

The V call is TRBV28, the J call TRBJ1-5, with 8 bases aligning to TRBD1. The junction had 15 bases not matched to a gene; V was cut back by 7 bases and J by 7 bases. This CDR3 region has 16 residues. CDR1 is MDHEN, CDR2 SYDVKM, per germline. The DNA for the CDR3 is TGTGCCAGCACCACCGTGCAGGGGGCCGGTTACCAGCCCCAGCATTTT. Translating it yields CASTTVQGAGYQPQHF.

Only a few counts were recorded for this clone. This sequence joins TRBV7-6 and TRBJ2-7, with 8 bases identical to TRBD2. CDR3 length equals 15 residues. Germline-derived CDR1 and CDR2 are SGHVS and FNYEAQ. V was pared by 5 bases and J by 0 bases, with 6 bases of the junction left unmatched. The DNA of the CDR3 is TGTGCCAGCAGCGACGTCAGCGGGAGCTCCTACGAGCAGTACTTC. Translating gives CASSDVSGSSYEQYF.

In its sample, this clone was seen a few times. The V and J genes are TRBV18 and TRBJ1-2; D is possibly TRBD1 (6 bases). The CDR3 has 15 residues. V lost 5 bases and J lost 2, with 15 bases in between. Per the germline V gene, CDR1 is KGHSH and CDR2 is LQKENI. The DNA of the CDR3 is TGTGCCAGCTCAGACACAGGGTTTATGAACTATGGCTACACCTTC. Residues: CASSDTGFMNYGYTF.

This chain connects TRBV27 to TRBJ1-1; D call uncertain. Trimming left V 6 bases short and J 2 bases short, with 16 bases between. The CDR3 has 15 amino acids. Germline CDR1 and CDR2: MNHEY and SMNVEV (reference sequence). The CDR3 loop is CASRGFRAENTEAFF. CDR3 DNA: TGTGCCAGCAGAGGGTTTCGGGCCGAAAACACTGAAGCTTTCTTT.

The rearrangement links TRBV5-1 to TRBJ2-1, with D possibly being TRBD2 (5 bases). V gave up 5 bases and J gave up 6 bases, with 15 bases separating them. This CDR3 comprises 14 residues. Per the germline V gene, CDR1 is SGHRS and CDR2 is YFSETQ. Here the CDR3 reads CASRLDNRGNEQFF. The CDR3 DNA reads TGCGCCAGCAGATTAGATAACCGGGGCAATGAGCAGTTCTTC. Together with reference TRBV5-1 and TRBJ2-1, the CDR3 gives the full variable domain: KAGVTQTPRYLIKTRGQQVTLSCSPISGHRSVSWYQQTPGQGLQFLFEYFSETQRNKGNFPGRFSGRQFSNSRSEMNVSTLELGDSALYLCASRLDNRGNEQFFGPGTRLTVL.

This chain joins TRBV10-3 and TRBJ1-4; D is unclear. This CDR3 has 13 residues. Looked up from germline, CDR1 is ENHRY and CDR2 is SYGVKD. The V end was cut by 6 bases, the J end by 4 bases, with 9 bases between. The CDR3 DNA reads TGTGCCATCAGCATAGCAGATAATGAAAAACTGTTTTTT. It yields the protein CAISIADNEKLFF.

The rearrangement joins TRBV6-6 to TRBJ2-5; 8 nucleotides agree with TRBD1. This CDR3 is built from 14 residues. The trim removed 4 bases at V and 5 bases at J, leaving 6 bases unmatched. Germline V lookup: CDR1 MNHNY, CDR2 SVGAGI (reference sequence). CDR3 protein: CASSSRTGKETQYF. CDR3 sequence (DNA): TGTGCCAGCAGTTCCCGGACAGGGAAGGAGACCCAGTACTTC.